This T cell receptor beta chain is drawn from a study of blood T cell repertoires in COVID-19. Across the study: The origin of the acute and convalescent COVID-19 samples was the United States, Italy and Spain.

V dropped 5 bases and J dropped 5 bases, with 21 bases sitting between them. The V gene's germline CDR1 is LNHDA and CDR2 SQIVND (reference sequence). The CDR3 runs to 16 residues. Clones were read by immunoSEQ multiplex PCR, and TCRdb kept only the in-frame ones, dropping some. There are approximately 190,000 clones in the sample; 84% occur only once, and over 6.5% lies in the top ten. The chain employs TRBV19 and TRBJ1-1; no clear D. The sequenced sample was PBMCs or T cells enriched from blood (not recorded which). This clonotype was sampled from a middle-aged man who had recovered from COVID-19. Here the CDR3 DNA reads TGTGCCAGTAGTGCGCGACCGACCCTTCTAGGAACTGAAGCTTTCTTT. This translates into CASSARPTLLGTEAFF.